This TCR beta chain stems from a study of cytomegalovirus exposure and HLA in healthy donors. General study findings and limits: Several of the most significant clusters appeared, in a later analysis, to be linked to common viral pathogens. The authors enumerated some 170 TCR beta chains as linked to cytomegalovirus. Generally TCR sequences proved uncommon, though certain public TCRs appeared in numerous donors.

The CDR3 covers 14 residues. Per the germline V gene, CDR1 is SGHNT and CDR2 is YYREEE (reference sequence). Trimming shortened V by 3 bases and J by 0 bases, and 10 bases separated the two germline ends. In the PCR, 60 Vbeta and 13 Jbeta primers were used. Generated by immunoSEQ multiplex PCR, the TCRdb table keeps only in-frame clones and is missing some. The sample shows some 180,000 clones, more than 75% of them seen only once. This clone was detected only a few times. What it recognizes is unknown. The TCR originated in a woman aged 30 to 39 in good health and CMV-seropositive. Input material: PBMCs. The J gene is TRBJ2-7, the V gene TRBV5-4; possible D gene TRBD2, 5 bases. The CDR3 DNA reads TGTGCCAGCAGCTCACTACTAGGCTCCTACGAGCAGTACTTC. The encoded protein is CASSSLLGSYEQYF.